This T cell receptor beta chain was recovered during a study of cytomegalovirus exposure and HLA in healthy donors. The PCR ran on 60 Vbeta and 13 Jbeta primers. The assay was immunoSEQ multiplex PCR, and TCRdb's table has in-frame clones only and misses some. The table lists about 130,000 clones, 75% of them singletons. Germline V gene lookup returns CDR1 SQVTM and CDR2 ANQGSEA. The V gene lost 6 bases and the J gene lost 7 bases, with 15 bases spanning the gap. CDR3 length: 12 amino acids. The receptor was derived from a man between 25 and 39 years old in good health and CMV-seronegative. This chain joins TRBV29-1 and TRBJ1-2; a possible D gene is TRBD1 (6 bases). Material for sequencing was PBMCs. The CDR3 region has the DNA TGCAGCGTGGAGGGGGGGGGCGGTGGCTACACCTTC. It is translated as CSVEGGGGGYTF.